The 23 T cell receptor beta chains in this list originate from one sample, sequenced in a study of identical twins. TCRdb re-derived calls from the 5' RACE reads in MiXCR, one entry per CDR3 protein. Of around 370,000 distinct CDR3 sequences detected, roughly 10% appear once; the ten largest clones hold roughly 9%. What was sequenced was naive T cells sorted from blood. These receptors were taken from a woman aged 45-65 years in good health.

CDR3 DNA: TGTGCCAGCAGCTTACAGTACATGGCCAAAAACATTCAGTACTTC. This encodes CASSLQYMAKNIQYF. This chain joins TRBV7-8 and TRBJ2-4; D is uncertain. Germline V gene data show CDR1 as SGHVS and CDR2 as FQNEAQ. The CDR3 has 15 amino acids. V was trimmed by 2 bases and J by 1 base, leaving 9 bases between them. Based on the CDR3 plus reference TRBV7-8 and TRBJ2-4, the full variable domain is GAGVSQSPRYKVAKRGQDVALRCDPISGHVSLFWYQQALGQGPEFLTYFQNEAQLDKSGLPSDRFFAERPEGSVSTLKIQRTQQEDSAVYLCASSLQYMAKNIQYFGAGTRLSVL.

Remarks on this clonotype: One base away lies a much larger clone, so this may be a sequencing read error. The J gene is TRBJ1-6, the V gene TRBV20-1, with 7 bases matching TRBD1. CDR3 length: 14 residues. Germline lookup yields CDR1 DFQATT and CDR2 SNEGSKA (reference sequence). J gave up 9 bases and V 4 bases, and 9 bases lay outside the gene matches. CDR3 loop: CSATGGGRFSPLHF. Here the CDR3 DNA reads TGCAGTGCTACAGGAGGGGGCAGGTTTTCACCCCTCCACTTT.

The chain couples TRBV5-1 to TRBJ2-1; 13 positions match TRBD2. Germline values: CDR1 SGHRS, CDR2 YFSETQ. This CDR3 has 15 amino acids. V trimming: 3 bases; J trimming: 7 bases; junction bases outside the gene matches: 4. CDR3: CASSWGLAGRNEQFF. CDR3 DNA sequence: TGCGCCAGCAGCTGGGGACTAGCGGGAAGGAATGAGCAGTTCTTC.

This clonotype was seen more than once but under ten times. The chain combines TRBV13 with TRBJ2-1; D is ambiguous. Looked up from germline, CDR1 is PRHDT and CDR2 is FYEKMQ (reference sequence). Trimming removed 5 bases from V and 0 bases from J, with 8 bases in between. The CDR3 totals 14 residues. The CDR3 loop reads CASSGLGSYNEQFF. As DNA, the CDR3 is TGTGCCAGCAGCGGGTTGGGCTCCTACAATGAGCAGTTCTTC.

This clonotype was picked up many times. The CDR3 DNA reads TGCGCCAGCAGCCCTACTAGCGGGAAGCAGTTCTTC. It codes for CASSPTSGKQFF. The chain uses TRBV5-1 and TRBJ2-1, with TRBD2 identical over 10 bases. This CDR3 is built from 12 residues. Germline CDR1 reads SGHRS; CDR2 reads YFSETQ. V dropped 4 bases and J dropped 11; count of bases not matched to a gene: 3.

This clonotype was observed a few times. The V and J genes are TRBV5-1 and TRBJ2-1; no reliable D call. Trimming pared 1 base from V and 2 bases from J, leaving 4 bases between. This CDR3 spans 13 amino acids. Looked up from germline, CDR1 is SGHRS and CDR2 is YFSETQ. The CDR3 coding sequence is TGCGCCAGCAGCTTGACTCCCTACAATGAGCAGTTCTTC. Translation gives CASSLTPYNEQFF. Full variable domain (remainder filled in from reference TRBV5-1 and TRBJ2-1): KAGVTQTPRYLIKTRGQQVTLSCSPISGHRSVSWYQQTPGQGLQFLFEYFSETQRNKGNFPGRFSGRQFSNSRSEMNVSTLELGDSALYLCASSLTPYNEQFFGPGTRLTVL.

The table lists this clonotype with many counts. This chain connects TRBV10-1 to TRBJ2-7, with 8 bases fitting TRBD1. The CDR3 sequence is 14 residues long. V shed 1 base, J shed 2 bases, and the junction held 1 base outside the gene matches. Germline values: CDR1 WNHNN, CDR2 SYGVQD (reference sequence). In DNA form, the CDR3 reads TGCGCCAGCAGTGAGTTGGACAGGGCCTACGAGCAGTACTTC. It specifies CASSELDRAYEQYF.

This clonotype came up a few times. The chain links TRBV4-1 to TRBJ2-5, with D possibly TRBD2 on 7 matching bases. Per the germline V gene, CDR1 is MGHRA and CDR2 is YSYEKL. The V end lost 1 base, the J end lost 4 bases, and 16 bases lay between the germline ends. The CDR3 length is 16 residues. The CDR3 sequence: CASSQVGGGTGETQYF. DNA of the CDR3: TGCGCCAGCAGCCAAGTAGGGGGGGGGACGGGAGAGACCCAGTACTTC.

The CDR3, as DNA: TGTGCCTGGAGCGCTCTGGGGGTGAACACTGAAGCTTTCTTT. Amino acid sequence: CAWSALGVNTEAFF. The chain joins TRBV30 to TRBJ1-1, with D maybe TRBD1 (5 bases). Germline loops: CDR1 GTSNPN, CDR2 SVGIG (reference sequence). V was clipped by 3 bases and J by 0 bases, with 11 bases between them. The CDR3 totals 14 residues.

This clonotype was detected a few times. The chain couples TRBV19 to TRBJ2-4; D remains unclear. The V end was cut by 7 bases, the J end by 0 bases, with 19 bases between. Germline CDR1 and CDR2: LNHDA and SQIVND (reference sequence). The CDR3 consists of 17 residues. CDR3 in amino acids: CASMGFGQNLAKNIQYF. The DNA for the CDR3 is TGTGCCAGTATGGGTTTTGGGCAGAACCTAGCCAAAAACATTCAGTACTTC.

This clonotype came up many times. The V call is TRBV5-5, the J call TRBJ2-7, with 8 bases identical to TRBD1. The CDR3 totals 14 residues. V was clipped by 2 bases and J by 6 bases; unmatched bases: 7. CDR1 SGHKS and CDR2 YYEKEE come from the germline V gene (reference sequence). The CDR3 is CASSFDRGTSEQYF. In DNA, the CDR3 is TGTGCCAGCAGCTTCGACAGGGGTACTAGCGAGCAGTACTTC.

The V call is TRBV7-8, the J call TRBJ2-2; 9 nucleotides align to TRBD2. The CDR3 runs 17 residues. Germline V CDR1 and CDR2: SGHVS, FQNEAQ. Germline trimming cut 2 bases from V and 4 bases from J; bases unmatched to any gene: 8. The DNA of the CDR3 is TGTGCCAGCAGCTTATCCGTAGCGGGAGCGGGCACCGGGGAGCTGTTTTTT. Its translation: CASSLSVAGAGTGELFF.

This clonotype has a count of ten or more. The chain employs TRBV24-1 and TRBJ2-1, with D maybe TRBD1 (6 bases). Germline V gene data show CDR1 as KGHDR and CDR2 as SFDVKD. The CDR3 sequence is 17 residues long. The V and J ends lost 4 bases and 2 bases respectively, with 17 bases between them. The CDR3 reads CATSDPEQGIAYNEQFF. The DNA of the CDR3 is TGTGCCACCAGTGACCCGGAACAGGGAATTGCCTACAATGAGCAGTTCTTC.

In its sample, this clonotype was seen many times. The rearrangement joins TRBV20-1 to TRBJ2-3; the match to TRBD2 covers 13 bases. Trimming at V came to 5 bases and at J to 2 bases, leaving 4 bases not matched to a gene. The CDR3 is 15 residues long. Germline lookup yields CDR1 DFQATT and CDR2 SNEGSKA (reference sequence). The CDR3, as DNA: TGCAGTGCTGCAACTAGCGGGAGGGCCACAGATACGCAGTATTTT. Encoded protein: CSAATSGRATDTQYF.

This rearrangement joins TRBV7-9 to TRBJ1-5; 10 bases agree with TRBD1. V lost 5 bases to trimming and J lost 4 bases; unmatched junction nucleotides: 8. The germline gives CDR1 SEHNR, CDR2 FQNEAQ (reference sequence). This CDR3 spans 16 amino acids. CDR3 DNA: TGTGCCAGCAGCCCTGGGACAGGGGAGTCTAATCAGCCCCAGCATTTT. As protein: CASSPGTGESNQPQHF.

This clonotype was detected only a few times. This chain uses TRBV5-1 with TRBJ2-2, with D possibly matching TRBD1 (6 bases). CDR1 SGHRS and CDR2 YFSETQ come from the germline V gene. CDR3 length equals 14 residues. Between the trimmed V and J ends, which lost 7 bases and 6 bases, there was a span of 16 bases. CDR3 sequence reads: CASGEQGSSGELFF. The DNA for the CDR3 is TGCGCCAGCGGGGAGCAGGGGAGCTCCGGGGAGCTGTTTTTT.

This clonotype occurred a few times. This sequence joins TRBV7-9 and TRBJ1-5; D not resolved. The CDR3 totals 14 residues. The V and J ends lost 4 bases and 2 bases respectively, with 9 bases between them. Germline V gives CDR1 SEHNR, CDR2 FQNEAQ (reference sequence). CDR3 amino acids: CASSSSMGNQPQHF. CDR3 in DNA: TGTGCCAGCAGCTCGTCGATGGGCAATCAGCCCCAGCATTTT.

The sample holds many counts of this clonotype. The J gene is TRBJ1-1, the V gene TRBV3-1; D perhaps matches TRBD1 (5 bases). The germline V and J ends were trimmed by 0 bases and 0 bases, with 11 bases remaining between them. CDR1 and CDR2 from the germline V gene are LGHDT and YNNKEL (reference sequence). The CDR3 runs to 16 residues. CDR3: CASSQDRGALNTEAFF. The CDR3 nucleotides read TGTGCCAGCAGCCAAGATCGAGGGGCCCTGAACACTGAAGCTTTCTTT.

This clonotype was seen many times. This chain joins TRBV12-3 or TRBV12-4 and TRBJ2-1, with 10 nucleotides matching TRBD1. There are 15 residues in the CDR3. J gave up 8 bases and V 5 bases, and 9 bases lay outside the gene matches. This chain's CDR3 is CASSLGTGVIDEQFF. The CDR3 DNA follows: TGTGCCAGCAGTCTAGGGACAGGGGTAATCGATGAGCAGTTCTTC.

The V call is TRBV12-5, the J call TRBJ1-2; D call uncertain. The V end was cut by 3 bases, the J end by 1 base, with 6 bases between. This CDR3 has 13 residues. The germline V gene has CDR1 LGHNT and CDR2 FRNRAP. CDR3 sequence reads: CASGFHLNYGYTF. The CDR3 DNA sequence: TGTGCTAGTGGTTTCCATCTTAACTATGGCTACACCTTC.

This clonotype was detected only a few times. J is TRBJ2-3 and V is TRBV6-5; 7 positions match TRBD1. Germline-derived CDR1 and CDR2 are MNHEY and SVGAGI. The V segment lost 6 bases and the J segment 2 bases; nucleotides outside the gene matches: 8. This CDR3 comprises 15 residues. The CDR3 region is CASSLGQRYTDTQYF. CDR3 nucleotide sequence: TGTGCCAGCAGCTTGGGACAGAGGTACACAGATACGCAGTATTTT.

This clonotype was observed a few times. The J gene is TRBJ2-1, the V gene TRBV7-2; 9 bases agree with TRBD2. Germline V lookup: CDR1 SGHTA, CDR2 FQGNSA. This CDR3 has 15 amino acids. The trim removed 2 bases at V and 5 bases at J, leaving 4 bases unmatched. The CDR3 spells CASSLTTSGHNEQFF. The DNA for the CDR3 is TGTGCCAGCAGCTTAACGACTAGCGGTCACAATGAGCAGTTCTTC.

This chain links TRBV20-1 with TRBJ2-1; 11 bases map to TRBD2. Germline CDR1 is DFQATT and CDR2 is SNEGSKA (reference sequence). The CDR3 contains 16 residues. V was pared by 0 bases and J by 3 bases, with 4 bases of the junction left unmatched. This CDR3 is CSARDYGTSGYNEQFF. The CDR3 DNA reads TGCAGTGCTAGAGATTATGGGACTAGCGGCTACAATGAGCAGTTCTTC.